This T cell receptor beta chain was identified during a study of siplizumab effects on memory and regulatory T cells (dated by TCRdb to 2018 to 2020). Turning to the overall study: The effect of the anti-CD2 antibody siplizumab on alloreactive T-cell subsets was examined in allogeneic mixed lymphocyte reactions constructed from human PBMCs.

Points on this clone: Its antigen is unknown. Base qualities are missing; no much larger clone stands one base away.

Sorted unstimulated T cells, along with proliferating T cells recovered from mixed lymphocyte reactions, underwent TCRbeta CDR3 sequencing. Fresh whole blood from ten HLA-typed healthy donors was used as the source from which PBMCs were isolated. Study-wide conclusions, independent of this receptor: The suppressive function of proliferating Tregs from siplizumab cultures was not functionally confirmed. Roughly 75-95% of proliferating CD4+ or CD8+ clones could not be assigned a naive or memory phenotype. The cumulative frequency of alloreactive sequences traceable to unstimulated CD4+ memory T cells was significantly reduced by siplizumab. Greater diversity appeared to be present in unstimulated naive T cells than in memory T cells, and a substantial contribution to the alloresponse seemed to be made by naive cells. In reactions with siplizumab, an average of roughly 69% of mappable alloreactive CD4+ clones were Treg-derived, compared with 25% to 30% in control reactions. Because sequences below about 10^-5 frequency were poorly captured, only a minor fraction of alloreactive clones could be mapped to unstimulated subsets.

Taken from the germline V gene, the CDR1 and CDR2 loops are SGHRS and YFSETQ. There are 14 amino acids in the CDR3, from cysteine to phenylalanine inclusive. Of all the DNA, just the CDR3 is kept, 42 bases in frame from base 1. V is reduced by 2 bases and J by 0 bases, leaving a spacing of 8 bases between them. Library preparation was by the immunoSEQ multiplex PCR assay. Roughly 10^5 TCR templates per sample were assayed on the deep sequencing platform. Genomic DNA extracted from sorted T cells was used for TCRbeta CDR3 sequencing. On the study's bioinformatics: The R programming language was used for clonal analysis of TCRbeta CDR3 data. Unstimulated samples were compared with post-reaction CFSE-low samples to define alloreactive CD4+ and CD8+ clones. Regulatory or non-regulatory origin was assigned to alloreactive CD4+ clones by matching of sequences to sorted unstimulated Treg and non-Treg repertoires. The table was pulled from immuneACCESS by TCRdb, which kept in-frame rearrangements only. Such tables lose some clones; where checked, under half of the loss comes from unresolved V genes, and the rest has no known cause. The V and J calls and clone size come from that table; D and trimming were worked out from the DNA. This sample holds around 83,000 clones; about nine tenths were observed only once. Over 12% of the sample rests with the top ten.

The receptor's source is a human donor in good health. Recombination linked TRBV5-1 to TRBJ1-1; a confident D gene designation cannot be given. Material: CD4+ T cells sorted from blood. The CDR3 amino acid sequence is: CASSLSDVNTEAFF. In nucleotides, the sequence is TGCGCCAGCAGCTTATCGGACGTGAACACTGAAGCTTTCTTT.